This T cell receptor (beta chain) was sequenced for a study of blood T cell repertoires in COVID-19. Followed over time, Seattle patients had been enrolled while infection was active. The CDR3 has 11 residues. Germline CDR1 is LGHDT and CDR2 is YNNKEL (reference sequence). V shed 1 base and J shed 9 bases, with 4 bases lying between them. Original processing notes: Reference gene primer amplification yielded estimated nucleated cell counts. This table comes from immunoSEQ multiplex PCR, and its TCRdb copy is limited to in-frame clones, with some not included. For V, J and clone size, that table is used; D and trimming come from the DNA. The sample consists of about 200,000 clones, roughly four fifths of them appearing once.

The specimen sequenced was peripheral blood. The sequence came from a woman older than 75 with COVID-19, enrolled during active disease. The chain is built from TRBV3-1 (or the pseudogene TRBV3-2) and TRBJ2-1, with unresolved D. This CDR3 is CASSQVAEQFF. The CDR3 coding sequence is TGTGCCAGCAGCCAAGTGGCTGAGCAGTTCTTC.